This T cell receptor (beta chain) was recovered during a study of shared clonotypes between healthy human individuals. General study results and limits: Large depth notwithstanding, sorted-subset sequencing proved incomplete by rarefaction. Among donors, the sharing of clonotypes was expected to be influenced by sequencing depth.

A note on this clone: Its specificity is unknown.

For every subset, genomic DNA was evenly distributed across several immunoSEQ plates. Some clones are missing from TCRdb's copy, which holds only in-frame ones; the method was immunoSEQ multiplex PCR. The sample holds around 2.5 million clones, roughly 93% seen once. This CDR3 contains 16 residues. Per the germline V gene, CDR1 is KGHSH and CDR2 is LQKENI. Unmatched junction bases numbered 3, after V lost 5 bases and J lost 0 bases. Partitioning of CD4+ cells yielded a CD45RA+ naive subset and a CD45RA-negative memory subset. The TCR comes from a man younger than 35 in good health. Some clones in this sample may be carry-over from other donors' samples. This chain uses TRBV18 with TRBJ2-7; 14 positions match TRBD2. The specimen sequenced was naive CD4+ T cells from PBMCs. Specified subset: CD45RA+ positively selected. The CDR3 loop is CASSSGLAGASYEQYF. The CDR3 bases are TGTGCCAGCTCATCGGGACTAGCGGGAGCCTCCTACGAGCAGTACTTC.